This TCR beta chain stems from a study of shared clonotypes between healthy human individuals (TCRdb year 2020). Regarding the research as a whole: A few men and a couple of women, aged 18 to 49 years, made up the cohort. The study deeply sequenced blood TCR repertoires of about five healthy adults to estimate repertoire size and the extent of clonotype sharing between individuals. Between about 0.8 and 8.9 billion PBMCs per donor were obtained by leukapheresis. Per donor, three plates each were used for CD4 naive and CD4 memory, two for CD8 naive, and one for CD8 memory. Libraries were prepared and TCR repertoires were sequenced by different laboratories using diverse techniques, in order to increase sequencing depth and limit assay-specific biases. The paper's findings and limits, for the study overall: Estimated clonotype richness was generally larger for naive than for memory subsets. Because the study included only a small number of donors, the genetic and exposure-history diversity represented was limited. Even with the large sequencing depth, rarefaction of the sorted-subset datasets indicated that sequencing was incomplete. Sampling was restricted to blood, and TCR repertoires in tissues likely differ from the TCR repertoires found in blood. Across four donors, about 4.5% of naive CD4, over 3% of naive CD8, 2.3% of memory CD4, and over 0.35% of memory CD8 clonotypes were shared. Pairwise subsampling led to the expectation that sequencing depth would affect the degree of clonotype sharing among donors. Compared with non-shared clonotypes, the clonotypes found in all four sorted-subset donors had higher generation probabilities.

The CDR3 starts with the cysteine, ends with the phenylalanine, and has 14 residues. Only CDR3 DNA remains: 42 bases, in frame from the first base. V lost 5 bases and J lost 5 bases; the stretch between them is 14 bases long. CDR1 SGHTA and CDR2 FQGNSA were looked up in the germline V gene. Donors were healthy HIV-negative adults with no recently reported acute infections or vaccinations. Every donor was a Caucasian adult residing in Nashville, Tennessee, USA. CD4+ T cells were enriched through magnetic negative selection, after which naive cells were positively selected on CD45RA and the remaining negative fraction served as the memory subset. Blood was obtained by leukapheresis, after which PBMCs were separated by Ficoll-Histopaque density gradient centrifugation and cryopreserved in liquid nitrogen vapor phase. Purity and quantity of every magnetically sorted T cell population were checked by analytical flow cytometry. Each sorted fraction had its genomic DNA isolated and then quantified by UV absorbance on a Nanodrop 2000c.

TCR CDR3 regions were amplified from genomic DNA by multiplex PCR using the deep immunoSEQ assay. Extracted genomic DNA from each cell subset was spread evenly across all wells of several immunoSEQ 96-well plates, with each plate serving as a replicate. Each replicate PCR for sorted subsets received about 0.2 ug genomic DNA, equal to around 32,000 T cell genomes. Purified libraries were quantified with a Qubit 3.0 fluorometer, sized on a Bioanalyzer 2100, and re-quantified with the KAPA Library Quantification kit. Each immunoSEQ 96-well plate was sequenced on its own single-read 150-cycle Illumina NextSeq 550 flow cell. As for the original processing: Because the immunoSEQ output included only junctional sequences and no quality scores, the filtering could not be the same as the filtering used for full-length reads. To assign V/J genes and CDR3, sequences were annotated against IMGT germline references using PyIR, a Python wrapper for IgBLAST v1.9. Reads with weak V/J assignments (E-value above 1e-6), missing CDR3, stop codons, out-of-frame junctions, or ambiguous translated residues were removed. V3J clonotypes were defined as sequences sharing the same inferred V gene, J gene, and CDR3 amino acid sequence. The percentage overlap between two repertoires was calculated by dividing the number of shared unique clonotypes by the size of the smaller repertoire. RTK rarefaction, the Chao1 estimator, and Recon v2.1 estimates of unobserved clonotypes were used to assess repertoire richness. For all TCRbeta clonotypes obtained by the gDNA method from a few donors, generation probabilities were computed with OLGA. Here the immuneACCESS table is served through TCRdb, limited to in-frame sequences with V and J called. Missing clones are a known gap in these copies; in checked studies unresolved V genes cover under half, and the rest lacks a known reason. V, J and clone size were drawn from that table, and D and trimming were deduced from the DNA. Across this sample there are 2 million to 2.5 million clones, with about 94% seen only once. Of the sample, roughly 0.13% falls within the top ten clones.

For this clone: What antigen it recognizes has not been identified. Base qualities were left out, and no much larger clone turns up one base away.

The sequence was obtained from a young man in good health. Specimen: naive CD4+ T cells sorted from blood. Read against the paper, the sample's cell subset or site label means: CD45RA+ positively selected. The rearranged segments are TRBV7-2 and TRBJ2-3, and perhaps TRBD2 as D gene, on 5 matching bases. The encoded CDR3 is CASSPGGSQDTQYF. The base sequence is TGTGCCAGCAGCCCCGGAGGAAGCCAAGATACGCAGTATTTT.